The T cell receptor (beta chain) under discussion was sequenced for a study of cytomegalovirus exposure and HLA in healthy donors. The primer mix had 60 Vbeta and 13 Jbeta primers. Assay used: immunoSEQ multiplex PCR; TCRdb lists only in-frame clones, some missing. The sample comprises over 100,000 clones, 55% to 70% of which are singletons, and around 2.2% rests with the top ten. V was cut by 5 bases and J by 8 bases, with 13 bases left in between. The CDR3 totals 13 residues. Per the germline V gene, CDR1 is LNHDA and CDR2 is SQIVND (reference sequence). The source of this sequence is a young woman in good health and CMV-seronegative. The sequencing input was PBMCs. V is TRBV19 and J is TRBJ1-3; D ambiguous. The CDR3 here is CASSPPEEDTIYF. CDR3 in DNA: TGTGCCAGTAGTCCCCCAGAGGAAGACACCATATATTTT.